The 28 T cell receptor beta chains below were found in one sample sequenced in a study of blood T cell repertoires in COVID-19. Some clones are missing from TCRdb's copy, which holds only in-frame ones; the method was immunoSEQ multiplex PCR. The sample lists 200,000 to 250,000 clones, around nine tenths seen once, with less than 3% in the top ten. The sequencing input was peripheral blood. These TCRs come from an older woman with acute or convalescent COVID-19.

The chain joins TRBV30 to TRBJ1-3; no definite D call. This CDR3 has 11 amino acids. Trimming left V 2 bases short and J 4 bases short, with 3 bases between. Germline V gene lookup returns CDR1 GTSNPN and CDR2 SVGIG (reference sequence). DNA of the CDR3: TGTGCCTGGAGTCGGGGAAACACCATATATTTT. Translated, it gives CAWSRGNTIYF.

The chain joins TRBV7-7 to TRBJ2-2, with TRBD1 matching over 9 bases. Germline assignment: CDR1 SSHAT and CDR2 FNYEAQ (reference sequence). After removal of 4 bases from V and 4 bases from J, the junction contained 4 bases not matched to a gene. The CDR3 spans 15 residues. In DNA, the CDR3 is TGTGCCAGCAGCTCCGGACAGGGGCGCACCGGGGAGCTGTTTTTT. Its translation: CASSSGQGRTGELFF.

The chain joins TRBV5-1 to TRBJ2-5; 11 bases match TRBD2. V dropped 4 bases and J dropped 3; count of bases not matched to a gene: 14. The V gene's germline CDR1 is SGHRS and CDR2 YFSETQ. This CDR3 is built from 18 residues. The CDR3 spells CASSPYNLAGGPKETQYF. Written as DNA, the CDR3 is TGCGCCAGCAGCCCCTATAATCTAGCGGGGGGCCCCAAAGAGACCCAGTACTTC.

The chain joins TRBV6-5 to TRBJ1-5, with TRBD1 matching 7 bases. CDR1 and CDR2 from the germline V gene are MNHEY and SVGAGI. The CDR3 is made up of 13 amino acids. With 6 bases clipped from V and 6 bases from J, the junction kept 5 bases outside the gene matches. The CDR3 sequence is CASRWDRIQPQHF. The CDR3 DNA sequence: TGTGCCAGCAGGTGGGACAGAATTCAGCCCCAGCATTTT.

The CDR3 DNA follows: TGTGCCAGCAGTTTACCCCGGGACAGGGTGAGGTTTAATAGCAATCAGCCCCAGCATTTT. It yields the protein CASSLPRDRVRFNSNQPQHF. This rearrangement joins TRBV28 to TRBJ1-5, with 9 bases identical to TRBD1. The junction had 14 bases not matched to a gene; V was cut back by 2 bases and J by 0 bases. This CDR3 contains 20 residues. CDR1 MDHEN and CDR2 SYDVKM come from the germline V gene.

A single count supports this clone. The chain combines TRBV5-1 with TRBJ2-7, with 8 bases that match TRBD1. The CDR3 contains 14 residues. Germline V gene lookup returns CDR1 SGHRS and CDR2 YFSETQ. Unmatched junction bases numbered 8, after V lost 4 bases and J lost 5 bases. The CDR3 loop is CASSLGQVYHEQYF. Written as DNA, the CDR3 is TGCGCCAGCAGCCTGGGACAGGTGTACCACGAGCAGTACTTC.

The chain is built from TRBV10-2 and TRBJ1-4; unclear D gene. The V gene lost 0 bases and the J gene lost 3 bases, with 8 bases spanning the gap. CDR3 size: 15 residues. The germline gives CDR1 WSHSY, CDR2 SAAADI. CDR3 protein: CASSESPGSNEKLFF. CDR3 DNA sequence: TGCGCCAGCAGTGAGTCACCGGGTTCTAATGAAAAACTGTTTTTT.

This chain links TRBV19 with TRBJ1-4; 8 nucleotides match TRBD1. Germline trimming cut 6 bases from V and 7 bases from J; bases unmatched to any gene: 7. The CDR3 has 14 amino acids. CDR1 and CDR2 (germline): LNHDA, SQIVND (reference sequence). The DNA for the CDR3 is TGTGCCAGTAGGGAAACAGGGGGGGGTGAAAAACTGTTTTTT. Amino acid sequence: CASRETGGGEKLFF. The whole variable domain, filled in from reference TRBV19 and TRBJ1-4, reads DGGITQSPKYLFRKEGQNVTLSCEQNLNHDAMYWYRQDPGQGLRLIYYSQIVNDFQKGDIAEGYSVSREKKESFPLTVTSAQKNPTAFYLCASRETGGGEKLFFGSGTQLSVL.

The chain couples TRBV6-5 to TRBJ1-5; 9 bases are a match to TRBD1. V was pared by 5 bases and J by 10 bases, with 12 bases of the junction left unmatched. This CDR3 has 15 residues. Germline V gene lookup returns CDR1 MNHEY and CDR2 SVGAGI. The CDR3, as DNA: TGTGCCAGCAGTACCACCGGGACAGGGTCATCCCCCCAGCATTTT. Translating it yields CASSTTGTGSSPQHF.

V usage is TRBV28 and J usage is TRBJ2-3, with TRBD1 matching 7 bases. Unmatched junction bases numbered 8, after V lost 5 bases and J lost 6 bases. In germline, CDR1 is MDHEN, CDR2 SYDVKM. The CDR3 runs to 14 residues. The CDR3 nucleotides are TGTGCCAGCAGTCGAGGACAGGCTTGGGATACGCAGTATTTT. This gives the protein CASSRGQAWDTQYF.

V usage is TRBV6-5 and J usage is TRBJ2-3; 15 bases are a match to TRBD2. This CDR3 spans 16 amino acids. The V gene end was trimmed by 2 bases and the J gene end by 9 bases; junction bases not matched to a gene: 6. In germline, CDR1 is MNHEY, CDR2 SVGAGI. CDR3 bases: TGTGCCAGCAGTTACGGACTAGCGGGGGGGCCCCGAACGCAGTATTTT. Amino acid sequence: CASSYGLAGGPRTQYF.

This clone was recorded once. The V and J genes are TRBV7-2 and TRBJ2-1, with D maybe TRBD2 (7 bases). The germline V gene encodes CDR1 SGHTA and CDR2 FQGNSA. The CDR3 is 16 amino acids. Trimming removed 6 bases at V and 0 bases at J, with 15 bases between. The chain's CDR3 is CASRREGTLSYNEQFF. The DNA of the CDR3 is TGTGCCAGCAGAAGGGAGGGGACACTCTCCTACAATGAGCAGTTCTTC. Using reference TRBV7-2 and TRBJ2-1 for the parts outside the CDR3, the full variable domain is GAGVSQSPSNKVTEKGKDVELRCDPISGHTALYWYRQSLGQGLEFLIYFQGNSAPDKSGLPSDRFSAERTGGSVSTLTIQRTQQEDSAVYLCASRREGTLSYNEQFFGPGTRLTVL.

About this clone: The germline gene is not matched at one end of the junction; a read error may be the cause. The V call is TRBV27, the J call TRBJ2-7, with D possibly TRBD2 on 5 matching bases. Germline values: CDR1 MNHEY, CDR2 SMNVEV (reference sequence). The CDR3 covers 15 residues. This CDR3 is CASSLLGGGSSEQYF. CDR3 nucleotide sequence: TGTGCCAGCAGTTTATTGGGTGGAGGTTCCTCCGAGCAGTACTTC.

This chain connects TRBV5-5 to TRBJ1-4, with D possibly TRBD1 on 6 matching bases. V was shortened by 4 bases and J by 2 bases, with 12 bases between the two germline ends. CDR1 SGHKS and CDR2 YYEKEE come from the germline V gene (reference sequence). CDR3 size: 15 residues. Here the CDR3 DNA reads TGTGCCAGCAGCGGCACAGGGTTGACTAATGAAAAACTGTTTTTT. As protein: CASSGTGLTNEKLFF.

The V call is TRBV7-2, the J call TRBJ1-4; 11 positions match TRBD1. J gave up 7 bases and V 3 bases, and 4 bases lay outside the gene matches. Germline values: CDR1 SGHTA, CDR2 FQGNSA. The CDR3 spans 15 residues. This CDR3 is CASSFSGTGGEKLFF. The CDR3 DNA sequence: TGTGCCAGCAGCTTTTCGGGGACAGGGGGTGAAAAACTGTTTTTT.

This chain connects TRBV28 to TRBJ1-6; 9 nucleotides align to TRBD1. The germline CDR1 and CDR2 sequences are MDHEN and SYDVKM. The CDR3 contains 15 residues. V trimming: 4 bases; J trimming: 11 bases; junction bases outside the gene matches: 9. This chain's CDR3 is CASSYTGTGLPPLHF. The CDR3 nucleotides are TGTGCCAGCAGTTATACCGGGACAGGGTTGCCACCCCTCCACTTT.

This clone was detected only a few times. The chain uses TRBV7-6 and TRBJ2-2, with D perhaps TRBD1 (6 bases). The germline CDR1 and CDR2 sequences are SGHVS and FNYEAQ. This CDR3 is built from 14 residues. Between the trimmed V and J ends, which lost 3 bases and 4 bases, there was a span of 9 bases. The CDR3 DNA follows: TGTGCCAGCAGCTTGCAGGGGAGCACCGGGGAGCTGTTTTTT. It codes for CASSLQGSTGELFF.

The table lists this clone with a few counts. The rearrangement joins TRBV28 to TRBJ2-3; TRBD2 matches at 12 bases. V lost 4 bases to trimming and J lost 4 bases; unmatched junction nucleotides: 3. Germline CDR1 MDHEN, CDR2 SYDVKM. This CDR3 has 15 residues. The DNA of the CDR3 is TGTGCCAGCAGTTCTCTAGCGGGAGGGGCAGATACGCAGTATTTT. The encoded protein is CASSSLAGGADTQYF.

V is TRBV10-3 and J is TRBJ1-6; 9 nucleotides agree with TRBD1. V dropped 4 bases and J dropped 7; count of bases not matched to a gene: 2. The germline CDR1 and CDR2 sequences are ENHRY and SYGVKD. The CDR3 is made up of 14 amino acids. The CDR3 sequence: CAISVDRGNSPLHF. As DNA, the CDR3 is TGTGCCATCAGTGTGGACAGGGGAAATTCACCCCTCCACTTT.

This chain uses TRBV3-1 (or the pseudogene TRBV3-2) with TRBJ2-2; perhaps TRBD1 as D (5 bases). Germline V gene lookup returns CDR1 LGHDT and CDR2 YNNKEL (reference sequence). The CDR3 is made up of 14 amino acids. Trimming cost V 6 bases and J 1 base, with 9 bases left between them. In DNA form, the CDR3 reads TGTGCCAGCAGGCCCGGACAGAACACCGGGGAGCTGTTTTTT. Translated: CASRPGQNTGELFF.

The chain carries TRBV15 and TRBJ2-2; maybe TRBD1 (6 bases). V lost 3 bases and J lost 7, with 15 bases in between. Germline CDR1 and CDR2: LNHNV and YYDKDF (reference sequence). There are 15 residues in the CDR3. This CDR3 is CATSSRWGLGGELFF. CDR3 nucleotide sequence: TGTGCCACCAGCAGCAGGTGGGGGCTAGGCGGGGAGCTGTTTTTT. Complete variable domain (other parts from reference TRBV15 and TRBJ2-2): DAMVIQNPRYQVTQFGKPVTLSCSQTLNHNVMYWYQQKSSQAPKLLFHYYDKDFNNEADTPDNFQSRRPNTSFCFLDIRSPGLGDTAMYLCATSSRWGLGGELFFGEGSRLTVL.

The chain is built from TRBV3-1 (or the pseudogene TRBV3-2) and TRBJ2-7; D is undetermined. This CDR3 contains 11 residues. Deletions cut 1 base from V and 7 bases from J, with 5 bases between. Germline lookup yields CDR1 LGHDT and CDR2 YNNKEL (reference sequence). The CDR3 loop is CASSQGGEQYF. The CDR3, as DNA: TGTGCCAGCAGCCAAGGAGGAGAGCAGTACTTC.

The CDR3 DNA reads as TGTGCTAGTGGTTTAGCAGGGAACTATGGCTACACCTTC. As protein: CASGLAGNYGYTF. The rearrangement joins TRBV12-5 to TRBJ1-2; D might be TRBD1 (5 bases). The V and J ends lost 3 bases and 2 bases respectively, with 7 bases between them. The CDR3 is 13 amino acids. Germline CDR1 LGHNT, CDR2 FRNRAP.

This clone is a singleton in its sample. The V gene is TRBV7-3, the J gene TRBJ2-3, with TRBD1 as a possible D gene (6 bases). In germline, CDR1 is SGHTA, CDR2 FQGTGA. The CDR3 totals 15 residues. Trimming shortened V by 5 bases and J by 2 bases, and 14 bases separated the two germline ends. The DNA of the CDR3 is TGTGCCAGCAGCCGAAGGCAGGGGAACACAGATACGCAGTATTTT. Its protein is CASSRRQGNTDTQYF. The whole variable domain, filled in from reference TRBV7-3 and TRBJ2-3, reads GAGVSQTPSNKVTEKGKYVELRCDPISGHTALYWYRQSLGQGPEFLIYFQGTGAADDSGLPNDRFFAVRPEGSVSTLKIQRTERGDSAVYLCASSRRQGNTDTQYFGPGTRLTVL.

The V and J genes are TRBV6-5 and TRBJ1-2; 8 bases align to TRBD1. V lost 6 bases, J lost 0 bases, and 6 bases stayed unmatched. Germline V gives CDR1 MNHEY, CDR2 SVGAGI. The CDR3 is 15 residues long. The CDR3 sequence is CASRGTGAPNYGYTF. The CDR3, as DNA: TGTGCCAGCAGGGGGACAGGAGCGCCTAACTATGGCTACACCTTC.

The chain uses TRBV3-1 (or the pseudogene TRBV3-2) and TRBJ2-2, with a possible D match to TRBD2 (6 bases). This CDR3 comprises 21 residues. Trimming left V 7 bases short and J 5 bases short, with 35 bases between. CDR1 LGHDT and CDR2 YNNKEL come from the germline V gene (reference sequence). CDR3 sequence reads: CASKHEWLLTRIRVKTGELFF. The CDR3 coding sequence is TGTGCCAGCAAACATGAGTGGCTATTGACTAGAATCAGGGTTAAAACCGGGGAGCTGTTTTTT.

The chain is built from TRBV18 and TRBJ1-2, with TRBD1 matching over 7 bases. Trimming at V came to 4 bases and at J to 6 bases, leaving 5 bases not matched to a gene. The length of the CDR3 is 13 residues. CDR1 KGHSH and CDR2 LQKENI come from the germline V gene. Here the CDR3 reads CASSLGQGDGYTF. CDR3 bases: TGTGCCAGCTCACTAGGCCAGGGGGATGGCTACACCTTC.

The DNA for the CDR3 is TGTGCCAGCTCACCCGAACAGGTGGGGAATTCACCCCTCCACTTT. As protein: CASSPEQVGNSPLHF. The V gene is TRBV18, the J gene TRBJ1-6, with D possibly matching TRBD1 (5 bases). The CDR3 loop spans 15 amino acids. The V and J ends lost 3 bases and 7 bases respectively, with 13 bases between them. CDR1 KGHSH and CDR2 LQKENI come from the germline V gene.